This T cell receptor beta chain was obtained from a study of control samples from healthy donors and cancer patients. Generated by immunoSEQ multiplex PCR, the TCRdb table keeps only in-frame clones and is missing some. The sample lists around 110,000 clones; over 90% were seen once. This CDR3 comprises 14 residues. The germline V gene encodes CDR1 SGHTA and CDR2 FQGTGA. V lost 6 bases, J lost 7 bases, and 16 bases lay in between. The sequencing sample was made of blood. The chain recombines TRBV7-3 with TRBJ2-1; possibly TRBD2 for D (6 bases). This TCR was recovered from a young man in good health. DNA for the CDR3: TGTGCCAGCAGTACCGCGGACTATTGGAATGAGCAGTTCTTC. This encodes CASSTADYWNEQFF.